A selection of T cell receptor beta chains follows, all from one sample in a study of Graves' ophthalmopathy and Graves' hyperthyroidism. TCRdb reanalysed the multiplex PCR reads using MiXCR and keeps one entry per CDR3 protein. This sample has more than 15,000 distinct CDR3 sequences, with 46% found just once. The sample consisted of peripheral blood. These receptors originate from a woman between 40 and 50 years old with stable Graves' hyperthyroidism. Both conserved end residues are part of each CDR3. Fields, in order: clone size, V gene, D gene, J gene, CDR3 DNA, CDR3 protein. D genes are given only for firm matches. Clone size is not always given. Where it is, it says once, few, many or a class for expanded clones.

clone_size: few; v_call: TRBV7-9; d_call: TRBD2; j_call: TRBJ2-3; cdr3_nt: TGTGCCAGCAGCTACACTAGCGGGAGCACAGATACGCAGTATTTT; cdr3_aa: CASSYTSGSTDTQYF
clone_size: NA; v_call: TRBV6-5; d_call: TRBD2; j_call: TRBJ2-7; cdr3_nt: TGTGCCAGCAGTCAACTAGCGGGGGCCTCCTACGAGCAGTACTTC; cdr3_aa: CASSQLAGASYEQYF
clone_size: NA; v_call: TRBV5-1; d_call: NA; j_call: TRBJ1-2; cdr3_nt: TGCGCCAGCAGCTTGGCAACCGCCAACTATGGCTACACCTTC; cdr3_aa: CASSLATANYGYTF
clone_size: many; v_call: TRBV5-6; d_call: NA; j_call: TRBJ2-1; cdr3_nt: TGTGCCAGCAGCTTGTCAGGGGAAGGTCAGTTCTTC; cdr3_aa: CASSLSGEGQFF
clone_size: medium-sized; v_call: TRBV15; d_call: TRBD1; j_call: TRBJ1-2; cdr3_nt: TGTGCCACCAGCGGAGGGACAGGGGATGGCTACACCTTC; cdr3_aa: CATSGGTGDGYTF
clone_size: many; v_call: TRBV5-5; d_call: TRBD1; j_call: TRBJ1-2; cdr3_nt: TGTGCCAGCAGCTGGGACGGGACAGGGGGCGCACGGTATGGCTACACCTTC; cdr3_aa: CASSWDGTGGARYGYTF
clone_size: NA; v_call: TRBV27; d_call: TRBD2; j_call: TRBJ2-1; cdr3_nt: TGTGCCAGCAGTAAGGGACTAGCGGAGATCTACAATGAGCAGTTCTTC; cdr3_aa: CASSKGLAEIYNEQFF
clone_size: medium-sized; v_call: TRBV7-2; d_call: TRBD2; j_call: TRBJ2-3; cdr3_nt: TGTGCCAGCAGCGAAGAACTAGCGGGATCCACAGATACGCAGTATTTT; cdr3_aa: CASSEELAGSTDTQYF
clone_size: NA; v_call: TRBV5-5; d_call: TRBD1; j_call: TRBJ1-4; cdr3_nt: TGTGCCAGCAGCTTGGCCCGGACAGGGAGAAATGAAAAACTGTTTTTT; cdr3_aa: CASSLARTGRNEKLFF
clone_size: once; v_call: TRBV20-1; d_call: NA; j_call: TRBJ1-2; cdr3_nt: TGCAGTGTTGTTGCCCGGGGGAGGGCGGTGGATGGCTACACCTTC; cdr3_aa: CSVVARGRAVDGYTF
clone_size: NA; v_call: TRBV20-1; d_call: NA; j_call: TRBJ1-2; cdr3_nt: TGCAGTGCTAGGATGCGGGGAGAACCTAACTATGGCTACACCTTC; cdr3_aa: CSARMRGEPNYGYTF
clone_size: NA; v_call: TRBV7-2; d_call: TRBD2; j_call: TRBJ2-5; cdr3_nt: TGTGCCAGCAGATCTAGCGGGAGCACCGGGGAGACCCAGTACTTC; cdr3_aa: CASRSSGSTGETQYF
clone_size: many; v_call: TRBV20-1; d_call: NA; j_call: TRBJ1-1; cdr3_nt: TGCAGTGCTAGACAATTCAGGGTGAACACTGAAGCTTTCTTT; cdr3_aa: CSARQFRVNTEAFF
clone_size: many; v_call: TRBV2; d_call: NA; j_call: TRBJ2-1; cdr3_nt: TGTGCCAGCAGGCCTCTAGTATTAAGTAACAATGAGCAGTTCTTC; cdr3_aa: CASRPLVLSNNEQFF
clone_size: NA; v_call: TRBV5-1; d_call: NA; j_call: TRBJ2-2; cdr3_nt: TGCGCCAGCAGCTTCGGCGCAGGTACCGGGGGGGAGCTGTTTTTT; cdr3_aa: CASSFGAGTGGELFF
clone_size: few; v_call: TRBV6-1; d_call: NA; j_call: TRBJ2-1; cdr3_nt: TGTGCCAGCAGTGAAGAACTTAGGTATGAGCAGTTCTTC; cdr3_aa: CASSEELRYEQFF
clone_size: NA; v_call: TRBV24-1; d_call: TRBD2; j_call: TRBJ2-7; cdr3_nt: TGTGCCACCAGTGAGGGGGACTCGGGGGGCTACGAGCAGTACTTC; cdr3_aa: CATSEGDSGGYEQYF
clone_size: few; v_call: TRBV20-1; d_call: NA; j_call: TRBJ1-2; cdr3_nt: TGCAGTGCTAGTTTTGCTGCTGCTAACTATGGCTACACCTTC; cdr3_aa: CSASFAAANYGYTF